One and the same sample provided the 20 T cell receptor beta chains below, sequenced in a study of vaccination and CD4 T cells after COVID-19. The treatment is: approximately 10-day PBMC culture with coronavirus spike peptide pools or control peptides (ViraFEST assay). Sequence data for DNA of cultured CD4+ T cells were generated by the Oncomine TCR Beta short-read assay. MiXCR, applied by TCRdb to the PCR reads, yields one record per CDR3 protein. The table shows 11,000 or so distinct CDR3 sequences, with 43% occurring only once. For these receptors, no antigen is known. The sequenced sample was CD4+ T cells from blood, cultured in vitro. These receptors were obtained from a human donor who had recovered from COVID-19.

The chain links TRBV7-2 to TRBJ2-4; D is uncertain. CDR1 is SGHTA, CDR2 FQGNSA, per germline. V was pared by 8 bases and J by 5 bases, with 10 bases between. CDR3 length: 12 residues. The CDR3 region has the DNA TGTGCCAGCCGGCTACTGGAAAACATTCAGTACTTC. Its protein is CASRLLENIQYF.

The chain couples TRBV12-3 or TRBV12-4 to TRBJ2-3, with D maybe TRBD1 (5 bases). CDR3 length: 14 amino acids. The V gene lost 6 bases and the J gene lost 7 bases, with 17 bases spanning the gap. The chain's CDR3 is CASSQDKSVHTQYF. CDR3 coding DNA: TGTGCCAGCAGCCAGGACAAGTCCGTTCATACGCAGTATTTT.

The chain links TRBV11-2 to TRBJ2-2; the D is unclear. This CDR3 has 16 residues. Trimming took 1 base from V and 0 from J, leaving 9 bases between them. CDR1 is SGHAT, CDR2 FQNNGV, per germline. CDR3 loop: CASSLGRRSNTGELFF. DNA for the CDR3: TGTGCCAGCAGCTTAGGCCGCAGGTCGAACACCGGGGAGCTGTTTTTT.

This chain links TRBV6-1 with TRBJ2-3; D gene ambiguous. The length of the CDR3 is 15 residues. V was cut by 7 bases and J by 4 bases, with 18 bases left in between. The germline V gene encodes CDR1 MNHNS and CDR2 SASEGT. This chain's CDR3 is CASNERPAGADTQYF. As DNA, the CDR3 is TGTGCCAGCAACGAACGACCCGCCGGCGCAGATACGCAGTATTTT.

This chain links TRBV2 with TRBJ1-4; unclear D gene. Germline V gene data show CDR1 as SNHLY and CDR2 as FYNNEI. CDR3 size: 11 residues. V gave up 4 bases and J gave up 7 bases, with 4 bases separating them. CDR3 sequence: CASSVGEKLFF. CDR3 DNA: TGTGCCAGCAGTGTTGGTGAAAAACTGTTTTTT.

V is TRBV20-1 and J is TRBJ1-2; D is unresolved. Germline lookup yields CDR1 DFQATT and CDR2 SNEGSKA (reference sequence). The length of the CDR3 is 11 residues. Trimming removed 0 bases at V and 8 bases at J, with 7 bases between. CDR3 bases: TGCAGTGCTAGAGAGGGCTCGGGCTACACCTTC. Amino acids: CSAREGSGYTF.

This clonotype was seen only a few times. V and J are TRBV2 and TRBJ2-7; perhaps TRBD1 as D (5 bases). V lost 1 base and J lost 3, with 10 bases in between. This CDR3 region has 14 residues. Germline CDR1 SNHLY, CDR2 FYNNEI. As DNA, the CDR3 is TGTGCCAGCAGTGAAGGCCCGACAGTCTACGAGCAGTACTTC. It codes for CASSEGPTVYEQYF.

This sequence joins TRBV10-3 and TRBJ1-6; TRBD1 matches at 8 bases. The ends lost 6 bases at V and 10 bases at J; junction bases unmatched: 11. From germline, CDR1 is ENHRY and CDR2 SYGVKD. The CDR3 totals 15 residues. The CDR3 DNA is TGTGCCATCAGAGCGGACAGGGCCATTGGCTCACCCCTCCACTTT. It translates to CAIRADRAIGSPLHF.

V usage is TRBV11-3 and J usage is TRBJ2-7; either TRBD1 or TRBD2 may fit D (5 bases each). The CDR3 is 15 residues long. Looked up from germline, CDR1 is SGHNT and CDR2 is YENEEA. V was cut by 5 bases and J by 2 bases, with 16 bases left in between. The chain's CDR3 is CASSPPPGTPYEQYF. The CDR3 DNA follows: TGTGCCAGCAGCCCCCCCCCGGGGACGCCCTACGAGCAGTACTTC. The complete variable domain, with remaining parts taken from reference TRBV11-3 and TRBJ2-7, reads EAGVVQSPRYKIIEKKQPVAFWCNPISGHNTLYWYLQNLGQGPELLIRYENEEAVDDSQLPKDRFSAERLKGVDSTLKIQPAELGDSAVYLCASSPPPGTPYEQYFGPGTRLTVT.

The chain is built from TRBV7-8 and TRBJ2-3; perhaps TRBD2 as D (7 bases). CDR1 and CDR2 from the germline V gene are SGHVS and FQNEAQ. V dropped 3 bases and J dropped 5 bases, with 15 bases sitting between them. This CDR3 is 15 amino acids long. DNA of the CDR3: TGTGCCAGCAGCTTTAACGGGGGGCAGGGAGATACGCAGTATTTT. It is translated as CASSFNGGQGDTQYF. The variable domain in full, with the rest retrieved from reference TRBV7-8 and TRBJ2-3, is GAGVSQSPRYKVAKRGQDVALRCDPISGHVSLFWYQQALGQGPEFLTYFQNEAQLDKSGLPSDRFFAERPEGSVSTLKIQRTQQEDSAVYLCASSFNGGQGDTQYFGPGTRLTVL.

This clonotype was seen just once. The CDR3 coding sequence is TGTGCCAGCAGTTTTCTTAGACTGGGACAAGAGACCCAGTACTTC. Its protein product is CASSFLRLGQETQYF. The gene calls are TRBV6-2 or TRBV6-3 and TRBJ2-5; D is ambiguous. The V end was cut by 4 bases, the J end by 2 bases, with 14 bases between. The CDR3 extends over 15 amino acids. Germline CDR1 reads MNHEY; CDR2 reads SVGEGT.

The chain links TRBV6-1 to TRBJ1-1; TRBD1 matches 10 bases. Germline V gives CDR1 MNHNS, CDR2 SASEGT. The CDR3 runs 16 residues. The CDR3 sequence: CVRWDRGWLEDTEAFF. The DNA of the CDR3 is TGTGTGAGATGGGACAGGGGATGGTTAGAGGACACTGAAGCTTTCTTT.

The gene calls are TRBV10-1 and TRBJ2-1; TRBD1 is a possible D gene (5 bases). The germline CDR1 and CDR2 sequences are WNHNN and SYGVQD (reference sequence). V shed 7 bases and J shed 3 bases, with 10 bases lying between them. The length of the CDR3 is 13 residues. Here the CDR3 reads CASNQDNYNEQFF. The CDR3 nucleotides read TGCGCCAGCAATCAGGACAACTACAATGAGCAGTTCTTC.

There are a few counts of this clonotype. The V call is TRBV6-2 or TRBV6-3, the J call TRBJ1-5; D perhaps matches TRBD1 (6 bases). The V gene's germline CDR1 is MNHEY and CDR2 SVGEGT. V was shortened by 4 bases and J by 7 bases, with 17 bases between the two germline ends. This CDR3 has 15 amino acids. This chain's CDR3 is CASSSYSPGGQPQHF. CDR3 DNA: TGTGCCAGCAGTTCTTACAGCCCCGGGGGCCAGCCCCAGCATTTT.

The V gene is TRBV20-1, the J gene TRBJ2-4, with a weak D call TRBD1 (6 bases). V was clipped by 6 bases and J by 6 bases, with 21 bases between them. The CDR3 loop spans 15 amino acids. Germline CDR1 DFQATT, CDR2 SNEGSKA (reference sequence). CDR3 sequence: CSAAPRGSISNIQYF. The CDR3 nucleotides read TGCAGTGCCGCCCCCAGGGGTAGCATATCAAACATTCAGTACTTC.

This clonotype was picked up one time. DNA of the CDR3: TGTGCCAGCAGTTATACGCAGGGAGTAGGATTGGACACTGAAGCTTTCTTT. Encoded protein: CASSYTQGVGLDTEAFF. V usage is TRBV6-5 and J usage is TRBJ1-1; D is perhaps TRBD1 (5 bases). Trimming shortened V by 3 bases and J by 3 bases, and 20 bases separated the two germline ends. The V gene's germline CDR1 is MNHEY and CDR2 SVGAGI. CDR3 size: 17 residues.

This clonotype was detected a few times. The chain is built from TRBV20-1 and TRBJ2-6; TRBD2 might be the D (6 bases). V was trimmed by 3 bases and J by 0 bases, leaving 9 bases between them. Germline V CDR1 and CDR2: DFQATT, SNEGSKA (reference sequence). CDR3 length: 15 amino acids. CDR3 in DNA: TGCAGTGCTAGCCGCGGGGACTCTGGGGCCAACGTCCTGACTTTC. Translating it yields CSASRGDSGANVLTF.

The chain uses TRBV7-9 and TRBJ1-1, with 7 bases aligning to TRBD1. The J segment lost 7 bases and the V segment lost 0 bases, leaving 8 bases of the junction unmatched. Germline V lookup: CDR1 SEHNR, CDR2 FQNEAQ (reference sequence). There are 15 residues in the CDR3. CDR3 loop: CASSLAQGGTGEAFF. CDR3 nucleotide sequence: TGTGCCAGCAGCTTAGCTCAGGGGGGGACGGGTGAAGCTTTCTTT.

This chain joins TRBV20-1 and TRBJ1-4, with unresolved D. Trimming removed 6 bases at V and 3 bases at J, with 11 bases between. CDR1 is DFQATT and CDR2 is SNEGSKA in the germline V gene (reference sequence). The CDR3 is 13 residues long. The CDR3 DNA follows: TGCAGTGCATTCGGGTTGGCTAATGAAAAACTGTTTTTT. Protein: CSAFGLANEKLFF.

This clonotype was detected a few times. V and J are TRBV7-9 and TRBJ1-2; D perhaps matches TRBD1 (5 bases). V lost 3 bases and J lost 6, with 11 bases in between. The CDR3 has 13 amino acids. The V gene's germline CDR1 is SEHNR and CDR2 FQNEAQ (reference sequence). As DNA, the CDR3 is TGTGCCAGCAGCTTCCTACAGGACGATGGCTACACCTTC. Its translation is CASSFLQDDGYTF.